The following is a T cell receptor beta chain sequence with its context. This specimen comes from a study of blood T cells in healthy people across ages. Alongside a J-beta primer mix, a sample-barcoded 5' primer served in a second PCR lasting 7 to 11 cycles. MiXCR, applied by TCRdb to the 5' RACE reads, yields one record per CDR3 protein. The data show nearly 1 million distinct CDR3 sequences, roughly 50% seen once. Germline V gives CDR1 SQVTM, CDR2 ANQGSEA. V shed 6 bases and J shed 11 bases, with 19 bases lying between them. This CDR3 has 12 amino acids. The receptor was isolated from a woman in her sixties or seventies in good health. Source material: blood. The chain carries TRBV29-1 and TRBJ2-5; D gene ambiguous. In DNA, the CDR3 is TGCAGCGTGGCCGATCTCTACAATGAGCAGTACTTC. It is translated as CSVADLYNEQYF.